This T cell receptor (beta chain) was captured in a study of T cells in Graves' hyperthyroidism and ophthalmopathy. Amplification targeted TCR beta CDR3 regions from RNA transcripts. An initial round of RT-PCR targeting the TCR CDR3 relied on the HTBI primer set. Using its own MiXCR run on the multiplex PCR reads, TCRdb lists one record per CDR3 protein. The table lists about 35,000 distinct CDR3 sequences, approximately 50% of them singletons, with 6.2% in the top ten. CDR3 length equals 16 residues. Germline V gives CDR1 KGHDR, CDR2 SFDVKD. V lost 5 bases and J lost 4; bases outside the gene matches: 8. Thyroid ultrasound, orbital computed tomography, clinical symptoms, and serum thyroxine and TRAb underpinned diagnoses.

Sequences were obtained from blood. The sequence was collected from a woman aged 45-60 years with Graves' hyperthyroidism that later progressed to Graves' ophthalmopathy. The V call is TRBV24-1, the J call TRBJ2-3; 10 bases fit TRBD1. The CDR3 nucleotides read TGTGCCACCAGTGGACGGGACAGGGGTTACGCAGATACGCAGTATTTT. Its translation: CATSGRDRGYADTQYF.